Sequencing of this TCR beta chain was carried out in a study of blood T cell repertoires in COVID-19. Profiled with immunoSEQ multiplex PCR; TCRdb holds only in-frame clones, not every one. Of 200,000 to 300,000 clones listed, approximately 88% are singletons. Germline V lookup: CDR1 SEHNR, CDR2 FQNEAQ (reference sequence). CDR3 length: 17 amino acids. V lost 2 bases and J lost 2, with 17 bases in between. The TCR comes from a human donor in a cohort sampled during active COVID-19. The material sequenced was peripheral blood. The chain combines TRBV7-9 with TRBJ2-3, with D possibly matching TRBD2 (5 bases). The DNA for the CDR3 is TGTGCCAGCAGCTTACGTGAGGGAGCAGAGATCACAGATACGCAGTATTTT. This encodes CASSLREGAEITDTQYF.